This T cell receptor (beta chain) came from a study of cytomegalovirus exposure and HLA in healthy donors. Findings of the study overall: Later analysis demonstrated an association between a missense DCLRE1C variant and TCR beta V- and J-gene trimming. Cytomegalovirus association was listed for under 200 TCR beta chains.

This CDR3 is 18 amino acids long. Trimming at V came to 0 bases and at J to 7 bases, leaving 16 bases not matched to a gene. The germline V gene has CDR1 SGHVS and CDR2 FNYEAQ. As for this clone: What it binds is unknown.

Primers included in the PCR were 60 Vbeta and 13 Jbeta primers. Sequencing used immunoSEQ multiplex PCR; TCRdb keeps in-frame clones, though not all of them. The table includes about 160,000 clones, around four fifths detected once. Sequencing used PBMCs. V usage is TRBV7-6 and J usage is TRBJ1-1, with 8 bases that match TRBD1. This TCR was sampled from a female donor in good health and CMV-seronegative. This chain's CDR3 is CASSLAPPGRTGSSEAFF. In DNA, the CDR3 is TGTGCCAGCAGCTTAGCGCCCCCGGGAAGGACAGGGAGCAGTGAAGCTTTCTTT.